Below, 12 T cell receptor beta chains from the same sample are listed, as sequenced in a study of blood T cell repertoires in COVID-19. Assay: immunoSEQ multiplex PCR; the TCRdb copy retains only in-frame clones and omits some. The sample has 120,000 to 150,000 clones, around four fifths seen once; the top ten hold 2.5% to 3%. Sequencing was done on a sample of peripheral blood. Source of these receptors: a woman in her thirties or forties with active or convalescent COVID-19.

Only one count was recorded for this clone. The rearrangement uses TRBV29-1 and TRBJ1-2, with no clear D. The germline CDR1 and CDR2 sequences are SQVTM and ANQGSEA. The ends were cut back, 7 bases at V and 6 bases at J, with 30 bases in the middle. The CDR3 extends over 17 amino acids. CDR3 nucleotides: TGCAGCGCTCGTACTAACCGAGCCCCGTCCCAGCCGAATGGCTACACCTTC. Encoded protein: CSARTNRAPSQPNGYTF.

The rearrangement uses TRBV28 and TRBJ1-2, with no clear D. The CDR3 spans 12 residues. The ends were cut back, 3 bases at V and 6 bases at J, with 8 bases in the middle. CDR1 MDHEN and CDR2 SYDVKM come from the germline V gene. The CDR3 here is CASSFLSDGYTF. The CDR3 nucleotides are TGTGCCAGCAGTTTTTTGTCCGATGGCTACACCTTC.

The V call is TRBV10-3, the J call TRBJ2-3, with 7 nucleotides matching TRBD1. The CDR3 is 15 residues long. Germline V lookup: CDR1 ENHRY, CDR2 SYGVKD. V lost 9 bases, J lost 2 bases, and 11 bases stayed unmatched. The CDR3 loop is CAISPGQILTDTQYF. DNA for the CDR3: TGTGCCATATCTCCGGGACAGATCCTCACAGATACGCAGTATTTT.

CDR3 nucleotides: TGTGCCAGCCGGGCCGTGATGGGGCGGCAGAACACTGAAGCTTTCTTT. It translates to CASRAVMGRQNTEAFF. V usage is TRBV27 and J usage is TRBJ1-1; possibly TRBD1 for D (5 bases). V lost 8 bases and J 1 base, leaving 20 bases between the germline ends. Germline V gene data show CDR1 as MNHEY and CDR2 as SMNVEV (reference sequence). This CDR3 comprises 16 residues.

The CDR3 loop reads CASSLATGRNYGYTF. The CDR3 DNA reads as TGTGCCAGCAGCTTAGCGACTGGGAGGAACTATGGCTACACCTTC. V is TRBV7-2 and J is TRBJ1-2; no clear D. The V gene lost 0 bases and the J gene lost 2 bases, with 10 bases spanning the gap. Germline V lookup: CDR1 SGHTA, CDR2 FQGNSA. The CDR3 extends over 15 amino acids.

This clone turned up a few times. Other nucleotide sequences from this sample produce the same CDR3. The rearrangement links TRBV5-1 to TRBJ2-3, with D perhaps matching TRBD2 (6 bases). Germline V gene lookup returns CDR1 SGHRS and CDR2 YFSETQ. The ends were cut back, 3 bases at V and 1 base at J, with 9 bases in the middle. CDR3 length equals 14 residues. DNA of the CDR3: TGCGCCAGCAGCTCCGGGGGAGGCACAGATACGCAGTATTTT. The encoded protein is CASSSGGGTDTQYF.

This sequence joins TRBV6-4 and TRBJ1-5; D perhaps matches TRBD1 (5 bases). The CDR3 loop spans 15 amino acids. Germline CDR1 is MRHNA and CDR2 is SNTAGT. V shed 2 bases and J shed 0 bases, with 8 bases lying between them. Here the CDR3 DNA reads TGTGCCAGCAGTGACGGAGGGGATAGCAATCAGCCCCAGCATTTT. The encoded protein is CASSDGGDSNQPQHF.

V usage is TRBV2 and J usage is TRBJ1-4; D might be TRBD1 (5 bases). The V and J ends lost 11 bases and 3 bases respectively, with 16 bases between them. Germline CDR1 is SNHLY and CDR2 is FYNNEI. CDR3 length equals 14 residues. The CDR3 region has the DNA TGTGCCGGGAGGAACGGGGCGTCTAATGAAAAACTGTTTTTT. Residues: CAGRNGASNEKLFF.

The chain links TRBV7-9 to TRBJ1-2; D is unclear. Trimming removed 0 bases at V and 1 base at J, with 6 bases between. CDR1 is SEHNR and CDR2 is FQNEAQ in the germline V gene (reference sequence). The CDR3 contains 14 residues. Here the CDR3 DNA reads TGTGCCAGCAGCTTAGCCAGGAATAACTATGGCTACACCTTC. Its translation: CASSLARNNYGYTF.

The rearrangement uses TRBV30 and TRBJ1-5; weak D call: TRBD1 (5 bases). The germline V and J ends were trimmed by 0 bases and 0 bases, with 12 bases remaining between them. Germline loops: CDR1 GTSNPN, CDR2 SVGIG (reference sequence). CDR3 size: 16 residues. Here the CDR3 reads CAWSVGGSGSNQPQHF. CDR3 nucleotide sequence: TGTGCCTGGAGTGTGGGGGGATCAGGTAGCAATCAGCCCCAGCATTTT.

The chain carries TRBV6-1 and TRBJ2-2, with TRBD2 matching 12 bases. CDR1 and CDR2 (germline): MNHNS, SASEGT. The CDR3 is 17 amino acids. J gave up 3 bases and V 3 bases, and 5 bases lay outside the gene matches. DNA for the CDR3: TGTGCCAGCAGTGAGGACGGACTAGCGGGATACACCGGGGAGCTGTTTTTT. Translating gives CASSEDGLAGYTGELFF.

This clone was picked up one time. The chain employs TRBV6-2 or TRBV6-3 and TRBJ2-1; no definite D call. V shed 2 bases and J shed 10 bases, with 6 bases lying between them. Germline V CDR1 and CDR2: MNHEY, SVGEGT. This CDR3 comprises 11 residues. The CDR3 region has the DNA TGTGCCAGCAGTTACGGTAGCGAGCAGTTCTTC. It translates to CASSYGSEQFF.